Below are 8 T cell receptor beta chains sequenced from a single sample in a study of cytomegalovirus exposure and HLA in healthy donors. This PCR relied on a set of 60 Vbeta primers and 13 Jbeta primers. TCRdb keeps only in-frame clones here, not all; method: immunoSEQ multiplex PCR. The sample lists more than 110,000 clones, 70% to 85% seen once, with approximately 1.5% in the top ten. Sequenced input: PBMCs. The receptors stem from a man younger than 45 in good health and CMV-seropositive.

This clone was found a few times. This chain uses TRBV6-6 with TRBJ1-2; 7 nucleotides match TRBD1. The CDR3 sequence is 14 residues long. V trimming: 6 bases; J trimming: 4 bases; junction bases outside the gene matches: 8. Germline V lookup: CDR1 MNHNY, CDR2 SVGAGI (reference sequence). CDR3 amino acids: CASSPGRGPYGYTF. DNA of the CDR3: TGTGCCAGCAGCCCGGGTAGGGGGCCCTATGGCTACACCTTC.

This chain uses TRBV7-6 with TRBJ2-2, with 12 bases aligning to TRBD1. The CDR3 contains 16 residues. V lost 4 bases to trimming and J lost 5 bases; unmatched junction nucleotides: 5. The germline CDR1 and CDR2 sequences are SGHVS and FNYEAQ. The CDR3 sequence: CASSSGTGGVTGELFF. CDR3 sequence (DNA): TGTGCCAGCAGCTCAGGGACAGGGGGCGTAACCGGGGAGCTGTTTTTT.

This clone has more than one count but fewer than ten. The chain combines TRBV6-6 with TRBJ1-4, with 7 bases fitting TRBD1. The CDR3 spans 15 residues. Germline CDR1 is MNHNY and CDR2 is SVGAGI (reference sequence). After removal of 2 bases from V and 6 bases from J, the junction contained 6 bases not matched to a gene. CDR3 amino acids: CASSYPGTVDEKLFF. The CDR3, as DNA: TGTGCCAGCAGTTACCCCGGGACAGTCGATGAAAAACTGTTTTTT.

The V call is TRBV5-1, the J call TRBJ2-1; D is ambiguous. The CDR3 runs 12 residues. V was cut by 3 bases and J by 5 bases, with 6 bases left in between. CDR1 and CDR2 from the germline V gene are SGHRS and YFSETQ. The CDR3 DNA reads TGCGCCAGCAGCTGGCCTGACAATGAGCAGTTCTTC. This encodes CASSWPDNEQFF. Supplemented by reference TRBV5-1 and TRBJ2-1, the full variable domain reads KAGVTQTPRYLIKTRGQQVTLSCSPISGHRSVSWYQQTPGQGLQFLFEYFSETQRNKGNFPGRFSGRQFSNSRSEMNVSTLELGDSALYLCASSWPDNEQFFGPGTRLTVL.

DNA of the CDR3: TGTGCCAGCAGCTTAGCCCGGGAATCCGGGTACAATGAGCAGTTCTTC. Translating gives CASSLARESGYNEQFF. This chain connects TRBV7-9 to TRBJ2-1; perhaps TRBD2 as D (5 bases). CDR1 SEHNR and CDR2 FQNEAQ come from the germline V gene (reference sequence). V was trimmed by 0 bases and J by 4 bases, leaving 13 bases between them. The CDR3 loop spans 16 amino acids.

The CDR3 sequence is CASSLWGQGARQPQHF. The DNA for the CDR3 is TGTGCCAGCAGCCTATGGGGACAGGGGGCGAGACAGCCCCAGCATTTT. The chain employs TRBV7-2 and TRBJ1-5; 12 bases fit TRBD1. Germline CDR1 reads SGHTA; CDR2 reads FQGNSA. CDR3 length equals 16 residues. Germline trimming cut 5 bases from V and 7 bases from J; bases unmatched to any gene: 9.

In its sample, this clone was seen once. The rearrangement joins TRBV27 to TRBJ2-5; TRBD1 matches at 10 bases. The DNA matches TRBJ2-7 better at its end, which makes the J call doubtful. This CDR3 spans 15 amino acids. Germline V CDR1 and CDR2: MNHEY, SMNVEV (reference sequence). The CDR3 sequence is CASSLAGTGAYEQYF. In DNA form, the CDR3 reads TGTGCCAGCAGTCTCGCCGGGACAGGGGCTTACGAGCAGTACTTC.

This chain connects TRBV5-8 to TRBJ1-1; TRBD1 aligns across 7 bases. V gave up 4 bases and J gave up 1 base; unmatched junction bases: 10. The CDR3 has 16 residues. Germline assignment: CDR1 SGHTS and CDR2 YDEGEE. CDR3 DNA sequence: TGTGCCAGCAGCCCGCCGTGGACAGGTCCGAACACTGAAGCTTTCTTT. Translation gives CASSPPWTGPNTEAFF.